This entry lists 21 T cell receptor beta chains sequenced from one sample in a study of blood T cell repertoires in COVID-19. Generated by immunoSEQ multiplex PCR, the TCRdb table keeps only in-frame clones and is missing some. The table has fewer than 200,000 clones, approximately 82% seen once. The sample consisted of PBMCs or T cells enriched from blood (not recorded which). These receptors all come from a woman in her forties or fifties who had recovered from COVID-19.

The chain recombines TRBV12-3 or TRBV12-4 with TRBJ1-1; D uncertain. V was cut by 2 bases and J by 6 bases, with 7 bases left in between. The CDR3 is made up of 12 amino acids. The CDR3 region is CASSLHSSEAFF. In nucleotides, the CDR3 is TGTGCCAGCAGTTTACACAGCTCTGAAGCTTTCTTT.

The V and J genes are TRBV6-4 and TRBJ1-1, with TRBD1 as a possible D gene (5 bases). CDR1 MRHNA and CDR2 SNTAGT come from the germline V gene. This CDR3 region has 13 residues. Trimming removed 7 bases at V and 1 base at J, with 10 bases between. The CDR3 bases are TGTGCCAGCACCGACAGAGAGAACACTGAAGCTTTCTTT. This translates into CASTDRENTEAFF.

The V and J genes are TRBV19 and TRBJ1-3; no clear D. V gave up 5 bases and J gave up 4 bases, with 18 bases separating them. The CDR3 has 16 amino acids. Germline V gives CDR1 LNHDA, CDR2 SQIVND (reference sequence). The CDR3: CASSASREAAGNTIYF. CDR3 nucleotides: TGTGCCAGTAGTGCCTCGCGGGAGGCGGCAGGAAACACCATATATTTT.

The V and J genes are TRBV4-3 and TRBJ1-4; 7 nucleotides match TRBD1. J was trimmed by 8 bases and V by 0 bases; bases with no gene match: 9. The CDR3 length is 16 residues. Per germline, CDR1 LGHNA and CDR2 YSLEER. The CDR3 DNA follows: TGCGCCAGCAGCCAAGAGGTTGGGCAGGGGGGCGAAAAACTGTTTTTT. Its translation is CASSQEVGQGGEKLFF.

The chain has TRBV6-5 and TRBJ1-4, with a possible D match to TRBD1 (5 bases). Trimming stripped 4 bases from V and 11 bases from J, with 8 bases between. The CDR3 loop spans 11 amino acids. Germline V gene data show CDR1 as MNHEY and CDR2 as SVGAGI. CDR3 sequence reads: CASSWGGKLFF. The CDR3 coding sequence is TGTGCCAGCAGTTGGGGGGGGAAACTGTTTTTT.

This chain uses TRBV3-1 (or the pseudogene TRBV3-2) with TRBJ2-1; 7 bases map to TRBD2. Germline values: CDR1 LGHDT, CDR2 YNNKEL (reference sequence). V dropped 0 bases and J dropped 4; count of bases not matched to a gene: 6. CDR3 size: 16 residues. CDR3 sequence reads: CASSQELAGLYNEQFF. In DNA, the CDR3 is TGTGCCAGCAGCCAAGAGTTAGCGGGCCTTTACAATGAGCAGTTCTTC.

The chain recombines TRBV2 with TRBJ1-2, with a weak D call TRBD1 (5 bases). V lost 4 bases and J lost 5, with 11 bases in between. This CDR3 has 13 amino acids. Germline V CDR1 and CDR2: SNHLY, FYNNEI. CDR3 protein: CASSGLGVYGYTF. Written as DNA, the CDR3 is TGTGCCAGCAGTGGTCTAGGGGTTTATGGCTACACCTTC.

This chain uses TRBV6-5 with TRBJ2-1, with TRBD1 identical over 8 bases. V was clipped by 2 bases and J by 3 bases; unmatched bases: 3. CDR3 length equals 15 residues. Germline V lookup: CDR1 MNHEY, CDR2 SVGAGI. The CDR3 here is CASSYLGTGYNEQFF. The DNA of the CDR3 is TGTGCCAGCAGTTACCTCGGGACAGGCTACAATGAGCAGTTCTTC.

The chain links TRBV29-1 to TRBJ1-2; no definite D call. Looked up from germline, CDR1 is SQVTM and CDR2 is ANQGSEA. Trimming cost V 3 bases and J 4 bases, with 12 bases left between them. The CDR3 runs to 13 residues. The chain's CDR3 is CSVESGYGYGYTF. The CDR3 nucleotides are TGCAGCGTTGAGTCGGGGTACGGCTATGGCTACACCTTC.

This sequence joins TRBV12-3 or TRBV12-4 and TRBJ1-3; D gene uncertain. This CDR3 is 12 amino acids long. V was trimmed by 7 bases and J by 4 bases, leaving 8 bases between them. CDR3 protein: CASTDGGNTIYF. Written as DNA, the CDR3 is TGTGCCAGCACCGACGGGGGAAACACCATATATTTT.

The chain uses TRBV3-1 (or the pseudogene TRBV3-2) and TRBJ2-5, with TRBD2 identical over 14 bases. V was pared by 5 bases and J by 4 bases, with 6 bases of the junction left unmatched. Germline V lookup: CDR1 LGHDT, CDR2 YNNKEL (reference sequence). CDR3 size: 16 residues. CDR3: CASSARLAGGRETQYF. The CDR3 bases are TGTGCCAGCAGCGCGCGACTAGCGGGAGGGCGAGAGACCCAGTACTTC.

The V and J genes are TRBV9 and TRBJ2-2, with TRBD2 identical over 9 bases. Germline values: CDR1 SGDLS, CDR2 YYNGEE. The CDR3 sequence is 15 residues long. The V segment lost 5 bases and the J segment 2 bases; nucleotides outside the gene matches: 4. This chain's CDR3 is CASSSGSTNTGELFF. CDR3 in DNA: TGTGCCAGCAGTAGCGGGAGTACAAACACCGGGGAGCTGTTTTTT.

The V and J genes are TRBV4-1 and TRBJ2-1; no clear D. The CDR3 is 12 residues long. Germline CDR1 and CDR2: MGHRA and YSYEKL. V lost 0 bases, J lost 10 bases, and 7 bases lay in between. CDR3 sequence: CASSQEAREQFF. CDR3 DNA: TGCGCCAGCAGCCAAGAGGCACGCGAGCAGTTCTTC.

This chain connects TRBV7-2 to TRBJ2-1, with D hard to call. The germline gives CDR1 SGHTA, CDR2 FQGNSA. Trimming stripped 1 base from V and 5 bases from J, with 15 bases between. The CDR3 consists of 16 residues. The CDR3 reads CASSLVLALEHNEQFF. DNA for the CDR3: TGTGCCAGCAGCTTAGTATTGGCCCTGGAGCACAATGAGCAGTTCTTC.

The rearrangement links TRBV19 to TRBJ1-5, with 8 positions matching TRBD1. The CDR3 extends over 16 amino acids. V was clipped by 6 bases and J by 0 bases; unmatched bases: 7. The germline gives CDR1 LNHDA, CDR2 SQIVND (reference sequence). The CDR3: CASSRTGTYSNQPQHF. CDR3 bases: TGTGCCAGTAGCCGGACAGGGACTTATAGCAATCAGCCCCAGCATTTT.

This clone was counted only a few times. The chain uses TRBV3-1 (or the pseudogene TRBV3-2) and TRBJ2-1; 12 bases map to TRBD2. After removal of 6 bases from V and 6 bases from J, the junction contained 3 bases not matched to a gene. The CDR3 has 14 amino acids. Germline values: CDR1 LGHDT, CDR2 YNNKEL (reference sequence). Here the CDR3 DNA reads TGTGCCAGCAGTCAACTAGCGGGAGGCAATGAGCAGTTCTTC. Translation gives CASSQLAGGNEQFF.

V gene TRBV13 combines with J gene TRBJ2-2, with TRBD2 matching over 13 bases. CDR1 and CDR2 from the germline V gene are PRHDT and FYEKMQ (reference sequence). The V gene end was trimmed by 10 bases and the J gene end by 7 bases; junction bases not matched to a gene: 12. The CDR3 runs 16 residues. CDR3 sequence: CATRHTSGGDDGELFF. The CDR3 DNA sequence: TGTGCCACCCGACATACTAGCGGGGGGGATGACGGGGAGCTGTTTTTT.

The V call is TRBV5-1, the J call TRBJ2-7; 8 bases fit TRBD2. The V gene end was trimmed by 1 base and the J gene end by 7 bases; junction bases not matched to a gene: 7. Germline V CDR1 and CDR2: SGHRS, YFSETQ. The CDR3 is 14 amino acids. The CDR3 coding sequence is TGCGCCAGCAGCTTGACCCCGGGGGGGTTAGAGCAGTACGTC. It codes for CASSLTPGGLEQYV.

The chain is built from TRBV5-4 and TRBJ2-4; 11 bases map to TRBD2. Per the germline V gene, CDR1 is SGHNT and CDR2 is YYREEE (reference sequence). The J segment lost 0 bases and the V segment lost 4 bases, leaving 12 bases of the junction unmatched. The CDR3 runs to 19 residues. The CDR3: CASSPGLAVFGLAKNIQYF. As DNA, the CDR3 is TGTGCCAGCAGCCCGGGACTAGCGGTCTTTGGGCTAGCCAAAAACATTCAGTACTTC. The whole variable domain, remainder taken from reference TRBV5-4 and TRBJ2-4, is ETGVTQSPTHLIKTRGQQVTLRCSSQSGHNTVSWYQQALGQGPQFIFQYYREEENGRGNFPPRFSGLQFPNYSSELNVNALELDDSALYLCASSPGLAVFGLAKNIQYFGAGTRLSVL.

The CDR3 region has the DNA TGTGCCAGCTCGGGACTAGCGGGAGAAAAGGTCAGGGAGCAGTACGTC. Residues: CASSGLAGEKVREQYV. The V and J genes are TRBV18 and TRBJ2-7; 14 bases map to TRBD2. The CDR3 runs to 16 residues. Trimming took 6 bases from V and 7 from J; bases not matched to a gene: 11. Per germline, CDR1 KGHSH and CDR2 LQKENI.

The V gene is TRBV7-8, the J gene TRBJ1-1, with a tentative D call TRBD1 (5 bases). This CDR3 has 16 amino acids. From germline, CDR1 is SGHVS and CDR2 FQNEAQ. Trimming took off 7 bases at V and 0 bases at J, with 18 bases between the two ends. The CDR3 loop reads CASKGRELGLNTEAFF. CDR3 coding DNA: TGTGCCAGCAAGGGGCGGGAACTTGGGTTGAACACTGAAGCTTTCTTT. Using reference TRBV7-8 and TRBJ1-1 for the parts outside the CDR3, the full variable domain is GAGVSQSPRYKVAKRGQDVALRCDPISGHVSLFWYQQALGQGPEFLTYFQNEAQLDKSGLPSDRFFAERPEGSVSTLKIQRTQQEDSAVYLCASKGRELGLNTEAFFGQGTRLTVV.